Below, 32 T cell receptor beta chains from the same sample are listed, as sequenced in a study of cytotoxic CD8 clonotypes in ibrutinib-treated CLL. Here immunoSEQ multiplex PCR was the method, and the copy in TCRdb shows in-frame clones only, minus some. The repertoire holds under 40,000 clones, with roughly 45% as singletons. The source was PBMCs, collected before ibrutinib treatment. These receptor sequences come from a human donor with chronic lymphocytic leukemia.

This clone turned up a few times. The chain recombines TRBV5-1 with TRBJ1-6; D is ambiguous. Germline CDR1 reads SGHRS; CDR2 reads YFSETQ. The CDR3 spans 13 residues. V shed 4 bases and J shed 9 bases, with 11 bases lying between them. The CDR3 coding sequence is TGCGCCAGCAGCGGAGGGCTGCTTTCACCCCTCCACTTT. The encoded protein is CASSGGLLSPLHF.

This clone has more than one count but fewer than ten. This chain connects TRBV14 to TRBJ2-7, with 11 bases identical to TRBD2. The CDR3 covers 17 residues. In germline, CDR1 is SGHDN, CDR2 FVKESK. V was clipped by 4 bases and J by 6 bases; unmatched bases: 14. The CDR3, as DNA: TGTGCCAGCAGCCCGACATGGAAACCGGGACTAGCGGTCGAGCAGTACTTC. It codes for CASSPTWKPGLAVEQYF.

V is TRBV18 and J is TRBJ1-6; the D gene is possibly TRBD1 (5 bases). The CDR3 extends over 15 amino acids. The V end was cut by 4 bases, the J end by 10 bases, with 17 bases between. Germline V gives CDR1 KGHSH, CDR2 LQKENI. The CDR3 loop is CASSQETIRDSPLHF. Here the CDR3 DNA reads TGTGCCAGCTCACAAGAGACTATCAGGGACTCACCCCTCCACTTT.

V usage is TRBV7-6 and J usage is TRBJ1-4; 11 nucleotides match TRBD1. Germline loops: CDR1 SGHVS, CDR2 FNYEAQ. V lost 2 bases, J lost 7 bases, and 3 bases stayed unmatched. This CDR3 is built from 15 residues. Here the CDR3 reads CASSLLGTGGEKLFF. The CDR3 DNA reads as TGTGCCAGCAGCTTACTTGGGACAGGGGGTGAAAAACTGTTTTTT.

With regard to this clone: Other DNA sequences of this sample code for an identical CDR3. J is TRBJ2-2 and V is TRBV9, with a possible D match to TRBD2 (6 bases). V was shortened by 3 bases and J by 8 bases, with 8 bases between the two germline ends. This CDR3 spans 12 amino acids. Germline values: CDR1 SGDLS, CDR2 YYNGEE. The CDR3 sequence: CASSGGTGELFF. CDR3 in DNA: TGTGCCAGCAGCGGGGGGACTGGGGAGCTGTTTTTT.

This clone was found a few times. V is TRBV27 and J is TRBJ1-1, with unresolved D. Germline V lookup: CDR1 MNHEY, CDR2 SMNVEV (reference sequence). With 3 bases removed from V and 2 bases from J, the gap between germline ends came to 13 bases. The CDR3 is made up of 15 amino acids. The CDR3 region has the DNA TGTGCCAGCAGTTTGGTACAGTCCCTAAACACTGAAGCTTTCTTT. It specifies CASSLVQSLNTEAFF.

The rearrangement uses TRBV19 and TRBJ1-2; D might be TRBD1 (6 bases). Between the trimmed V and J ends, which lost 10 bases and 2 bases, there was a span of 17 bases. This CDR3 has 14 residues. CDR1 is LNHDA and CDR2 is SQIVND in the germline V gene (reference sequence). For the CDR3, the DNA is TGTGCCACAGGACAGCAAACTACCAACTATGGCTACACCTTC. Protein product: CATGQQTTNYGYTF.

The chain joins TRBV6-5 to TRBJ1-5; 7 bases agree with TRBD1. CDR3 length equals 14 residues. Germline CDR1 reads MNHEY; CDR2 reads SVGAGI. V was pared by 7 bases and J by 6 bases, with 9 bases of the junction left unmatched. CDR3 in amino acids: CASMRGPYSQPQHF. CDR3 sequence (DNA): TGTGCCAGCATGAGGGGGCCTTATTCTCAGCCCCAGCATTTT.

The CDR3 DNA follows: TGTGCCAGCAGCTTAGCCCCGAGCTTGGGTGGGACCCAGTACTTC. Translated, it gives CASSLAPSLGGTQYF. This sequence joins TRBV11-2 and TRBJ2-5; no clear D. V shed 1 base and J shed 7 bases, with 16 bases lying between them. The germline V gene has CDR1 SGHAT and CDR2 FQNNGV. This CDR3 contains 15 residues.

This clone was seen a handful of times. The chain links TRBV18 to TRBJ1-5; 7 nucleotides agree with TRBD1. CDR3 length equals 16 residues. V dropped 3 bases and J dropped 2; count of bases not matched to a gene: 7. CDR1 and CDR2 (germline): KGHSH, LQKENI. The CDR3 region has the DNA TGTGCCAGCTCACCGTCACAGGGGCAGGGCAATCAGCCCCAGCATTTT. Its protein is CASSPSQGQGNQPQHF.

This clone was seen a few times. The chain recombines TRBV6-1 with TRBJ1-6; D is ambiguous. CDR1 and CDR2 (germline): MNHNS, SASEGT. Trimming took off 7 bases at V and 0 bases at J, with 10 bases between the two ends. There are 15 residues in the CDR3. DNA for the CDR3: TGTGCCAGCATGACGGGGAGCTCCTATAATTCACCCCTCCACTTT. As protein: CASMTGSSYNSPLHF.

This rearrangement joins TRBV19 to TRBJ2-3; no reliable D call. Germline values: CDR1 LNHDA, CDR2 SQIVND (reference sequence). The CDR3 length is 16 residues. Trimming pared 6 bases from V and 2 bases from J, leaving 18 bases between. The CDR3 DNA reads as TGTGCCAGTAGCCCCCCCCTCTGGGAATACACAGATACGCAGTATTTT. Its protein is CASSPPLWEYTDTQYF.

This clone was picked up a small number of times. The CDR3 sequence is CASSKRQGGDGELFF. The CDR3 coding sequence is TGTGCCAGCAGCAAGAGGCAGGGGGGAGACGGGGAGCTGTTTTTT. The V and J genes are TRBV7-2 and TRBJ2-2, with D possibly being TRBD1 (7 bases). V gave up 5 bases and J gave up 7 bases, with 17 bases separating them. Per the germline V gene, CDR1 is SGHTA and CDR2 is FQGNSA. The CDR3 loop spans 15 amino acids.

The chain recombines TRBV11-3 with TRBJ1-1; D is possibly TRBD1 (5 bases). The CDR3 covers 13 residues. Germline V gene data show CDR1 as SGHNT and CDR2 as YENEEA. V was clipped by 6 bases and J by 3 bases, with 11 bases between them. CDR3 coding DNA: TGTGCCAGCAGTTCGGGGCGGGACACTGAAGCTTTCTTT. Translation: CASSSGRDTEAFF.

The chain uses TRBV10-1 and TRBJ2-2, with D possibly matching TRBD2 (5 bases). The CDR3 is 13 amino acids. Per the germline V gene, CDR1 is WNHNN and CDR2 is SYGVQD (reference sequence). V lost 7 bases, J lost 6 bases, and 12 bases lay in between. Written as DNA, the CDR3 is TGCGCCAGCATGGGAGCCTTCCCCGGGGAGCTGTTTTTT. Its protein is CASMGAFPGELFF.

This clone came up a few times. The CDR3 is CASSWRTAGANVLTF. The CDR3 region has the DNA TGCGCCAGCAGCTGGCGGACGGCTGGGGCCAACGTCCTGACTTTC. This rearrangement joins TRBV5-1 to TRBJ2-6; D gene ambiguous. Germline-derived CDR1 and CDR2 are SGHRS and YFSETQ. CDR3 length equals 15 residues. The germline V and J ends were trimmed by 3 bases and 2 bases, with 9 bases remaining between them.

V is TRBV30 and J is TRBJ1-6; no clear D gene. Germline V gene sequence: CDR1 GTSNPN, CDR2 SVGIG (reference sequence). V shed 4 bases and J shed 9 bases, with 22 bases lying between them. The CDR3 is 16 amino acids. The CDR3 DNA reads TGTGCCTGGACACCGACGGAGAGGTTTGTGGTTTCACCCCTCCACTTT. Translated: CAWTPTERFVVSPLHF.

This chain uses TRBV4-1 with TRBJ1-3, with D unresolved. This CDR3 has 17 residues. Deletions cut 5 bases from V and 0 bases from J, with 17 bases between. Germline V gives CDR1 MGHRA, CDR2 YSYEKL. This chain's CDR3 is CASSYYTDRSSGNTIYF. CDR3 nucleotides: TGCGCCAGCAGCTACTATACGGACCGAAGCTCTGGAAACACCATATATTTT.

This clone was seen only once. This rearrangement joins TRBV30 to TRBJ2-3; 9 bases match TRBD2. The CDR3 has 18 amino acids. Germline-derived CDR1 and CDR2 are GTSNPN and SVGIG (reference sequence). Trimming at V came to 0 bases and at J to 0 bases, leaving 10 bases not matched to a gene. The chain's CDR3 is CAWSVKASGESSTDTQYF. CDR3 sequence (DNA): TGTGCCTGGAGTGTTAAGGCTAGCGGGGAATCTAGCACAGATACGCAGTATTTT.

V gene TRBV11-1 combines with J gene TRBJ2-4, with 8 bases aligning to TRBD2. The V gene's germline CDR1 is SGHAT and CDR2 FQDESV (reference sequence). The CDR3 covers 17 residues. V lost 4 bases, J lost 7 bases, and 15 bases stayed unmatched. As DNA, the CDR3 is TGTGCCAGCAGCTCCCGGACTAGCCGGAGTTTTCGTAACATTCAGTACTTC. Protein: CASSSRTSRSFRNIQYF.

This chain joins TRBV5-1 and TRBJ2-7; 7 nucleotides agree with TRBD2. CDR3 length: 16 amino acids. V was clipped by 4 bases and J by 0 bases; unmatched bases: 10. Germline V CDR1 and CDR2: SGHRS, YFSETQ. The DNA of the CDR3 is TGCGCCAGCAGCGTAGCGGGTTCCAGCAGCTCCTACGAGCAGTACTTC. As protein: CASSVAGSSSSYEQYF.

The rearrangement joins TRBV5-1 to TRBJ2-3; 16 bases line up with TRBD2. The CDR3 is made up of 17 amino acids. V lost 2 bases to trimming and J lost 4 bases; unmatched junction nucleotides: 4. CDR1 is SGHRS, CDR2 YFSETQ, per germline. DNA of the CDR3: TGCGCCAGCAGCTTCTCCGGGACTAGCGGGGGGGCAGATACGCAGTATTTT. It yields the protein CASSFSGTSGGADTQYF.

The rearrangement joins TRBV29-1 to TRBJ1-1, with D maybe TRBD1 (5 bases). Trimming removed 8 bases from V and 1 base from J, with 17 bases in between. Germline V gene lookup returns CDR1 SQVTM and CDR2 ANQGSEA. The CDR3 has 14 amino acids. CDR3 sequence: CSSPGGGTNTEAFF. CDR3 in DNA: TGCAGCTCTCCCGGCGGGGGGACGAACACTGAAGCTTTCTTT.

The chain uses TRBV9 and TRBJ2-7, with 10 positions matching TRBD2. CDR1 SGDLS and CDR2 YYNGEE come from the germline V gene. The CDR3 consists of 16 residues. After removal of 0 bases from V and 5 bases from J, the junction contained 8 bases not matched to a gene. The CDR3 nucleotides are TGTGCCAGCAGCGTAGGACTAGCGGGCCCATTGCACGAGCAGTACTTC. Its protein is CASSVGLAGPLHEQYF.

V and J are TRBV6-5 and TRBJ1-1; TRBD1 might be the D (5 bases). There are 16 residues in the CDR3. V lost 0 bases to trimming and J lost 5 bases, with 16 bases between them. The germline V gene has CDR1 MNHEY and CDR2 SVGAGI. The CDR3 protein is CASSYSGPQLGTEAFF. The CDR3 nucleotides read TGTGCCAGCAGTTACTCGGGGCCCCAACTGGGAACTGAAGCTTTCTTT.

This rearrangement joins TRBV4-2 to TRBJ1-6; D not certain. The V and J ends lost 1 base and 9 bases respectively, with 13 bases between them. Germline values: CDR1 LGHNA, CDR2 YNFKEQ. The CDR3 extends over 15 amino acids. CDR3 coding DNA: TGTGCCAGCAGCCAAGCCTTTTGGGAACCTTCACCCCTCCACTTT. As protein: CASSQAFWEPSPLHF.

This clone came up a few times. The rearrangement links TRBV18 to TRBJ2-1, with 7 bases aligning to TRBD1. CDR1 is KGHSH, CDR2 LQKENI, per germline. Losses at the gene ends were 5 bases for V and 0 bases for J; bases not matched to a gene: 4. This CDR3 is 15 amino acids long. The CDR3, as DNA: TGTGCCAGCTCAAGGGACAGCGGCTCCTACAATGAGCAGTTCTTC. Translating it yields CASSRDSGSYNEQFF.

As DNA, the CDR3 is TGTGCCAGCAGCCAAGAGCGGACTTCCTACGAGCAGTACTTC. Its protein is CASSQERTSYEQYF. This chain links TRBV4-2 with TRBJ2-7; TRBD2 is a possible D gene (5 bases). The V gene's germline CDR1 is LGHNA and CDR2 YNFKEQ. V dropped 0 bases and J dropped 1 base, with 7 bases sitting between them. The CDR3 covers 14 residues.

The chain recombines TRBV13 with TRBJ2-1; 8 bases fit TRBD2. The junction had 11 bases not matched to a gene; V was cut back by 5 bases and J by 5 bases. CDR1 is PRHDT, CDR2 FYEKMQ, per germline (reference sequence). The CDR3 consists of 16 residues. The CDR3 region is CASSRLAGRRHNEQFF. The CDR3 DNA is TGTGCCAGCAGCCGATTAGCGGGGAGGAGGCACAATGAGCAGTTCTTC.

This clone was detected a few times. The chain has TRBV5-1 and TRBJ1-1, with 9 positions matching TRBD1. Germline V gene data show CDR1 as SGHRS and CDR2 as YFSETQ. CDR3 length equals 15 residues. The J segment lost 4 bases and the V segment lost 6 bases, leaving 10 bases of the junction unmatched. CDR3 sequence (DNA): TGCGCCAGCACCCCGGGACAGGGTGGGCTCACTGAAGCTTTCTTT. It is translated as CASTPGQGGLTEAFF. Full variable domain (remainder filled in from reference TRBV5-1 and TRBJ1-1): KAGVTQTPRYLIKTRGQQVTLSCSPISGHRSVSWYQQTPGQGLQFLFEYFSETQRNKGNFPGRFSGRQFSNSRSEMNVSTLELGDSALYLCASTPGQGGLTEAFFGQGTRLTVV.

CDR3 coding DNA: TGTGCCAGCAGTTTCGGGAACAGGGGCGGCGAGCAGTACTTC. Its protein is CASSFGNRGGEQYF. The V and J genes are TRBV27 and TRBJ2-7, with 7 positions matching TRBD1. CDR3 length: 14 residues. V shed 3 bases and J 6 bases; nucleotides not matched to a gene: 8. Germline V gene lookup returns CDR1 MNHEY and CDR2 SMNVEV (reference sequence).

This clone has just a few counts. The chain joins TRBV5-4 to TRBJ2-1, with D unclear. V lost 4 bases and J 5 bases, leaving 4 bases between the germline ends. The CDR3 runs to 11 residues. Germline CDR1 reads SGHNT; CDR2 reads YYREEE (reference sequence). The CDR3 loop is CASSLNNEQFF. The CDR3 coding sequence is TGTGCCAGCAGCCTAAACAATGAGCAGTTCTTC. The full variable domain, its missing parts supplied by reference TRBV5-4 and TRBJ2-1, is ETGVTQSPTHLIKTRGQQVTLRCSSQSGHNTVSWYQQALGQGPQFIFQYYREEENGRGNFPPRFSGLQFPNYSSELNVNALELDDSALYLCASSLNNEQFFGPGTRLTVL.